The 25 T cell receptor beta chains given below trace back to one sample, sequenced in a study of brain T cells in children with intractable seizures. The data were produced by immunoSEQ multiplex PCR, yet TCRdb's version contains in-frame clones alone and is incomplete. In the table there are around 80,000 clones, 91% of which are singletons. Sample: peripheral blood, taken at surgery. Every receptor here comes from a girl aged 2 to 10 with Rasmussen encephalitis and intractable seizures.

This chain joins TRBV10-1 and TRBJ2-1; 14 positions agree with TRBD2. V dropped 0 bases and J dropped 2; count of bases not matched to a gene: 9. Germline CDR1 and CDR2: WNHNN and SYGVQD (reference sequence). This CDR3 has 20 amino acids. CDR3 protein: CASSESRGLAGGIPYNEQFF. The CDR3 DNA reads TGCGCCAGCAGTGAGTCAAGAGGACTAGCGGGAGGAATTCCCTACAATGAGCAGTTCTTC.

The CDR3 bases are TGTGCCAGCAGTGAATTTCAGCGGGACCCCTACGAGCAGTACTTC. It is translated as CASSEFQRDPYEQYF. The chain links TRBV6-1 to TRBJ2-7; 7 nucleotides match TRBD2. Trimming at V came to 2 bases and at J to 2 bases, leaving 6 bases not matched to a gene. The CDR3 has 15 residues. Germline V gene lookup returns CDR1 MNHNS and CDR2 SASEGT.

V is TRBV11-2 and J is TRBJ2-1, with TRBD2 identical over 9 bases. Germline-derived CDR1 and CDR2 are SGHAT and FQNNGV. The CDR3 runs to 15 residues. The ends lost 5 bases at V and 6 bases at J; junction bases unmatched: 8. This CDR3 is CASSRIAGAGNEQFF. The CDR3 DNA is TGTGCCAGCAGCCGAATAGCGGGGGCGGGCAATGAGCAGTTCTTC.

The chain's CDR3 is CASSMGHRLNTEAFF. The CDR3 nucleotides are TGTGCCAGTAGTATGGGTCACAGGCTGAACACTGAAGCTTTCTTT. This chain uses TRBV19 with TRBJ1-1; D may be TRBD1 (5 bases). The V end lost 3 bases, the J end lost 0 bases, and 11 bases lay between the germline ends. The length of the CDR3 is 15 residues. Germline V gene data show CDR1 as LNHDA and CDR2 as SQIVND (reference sequence). Using reference TRBV19 and TRBJ1-1 for the parts outside the CDR3, the full variable domain is DGGITQSPKYLFRKEGQNVTLSCEQNLNHDAMYWYRQDPGQGLRLIYYSQIVNDFQKGDIAEGYSVSREKKESFPLTVTSAQKNPTAFYLCASSMGHRLNTEAFFGQGTRLTVV.

The rearrangement joins TRBV28 to TRBJ1-2, with D maybe TRBD1 (5 bases). V lost 1 base and J 8 bases, leaving 20 bases between the germline ends. Germline V gene lookup returns CDR1 MDHEN and CDR2 SYDVKM. The CDR3 is made up of 16 amino acids. Here the CDR3 reads CASSLFGLRRGSGYTF. The CDR3 DNA is TGTGCCAGCAGTTTATTCGGGTTGCGTCGGGGGAGCGGCTACACCTTC.

The gene calls are TRBV5-5 and TRBJ2-4; D ambiguous. The length of the CDR3 is 16 residues. V was cut by 6 bases and J by 6 bases, with 22 bases left in between. Per the germline V gene, CDR1 is SGHKS and CDR2 is YYEKEE (reference sequence). CDR3 DNA: TGTGCCAGCACGGTTTCAGCTGACCTAAATATAAACATTCAGTACTTC. It translates to CASTVSADLNINIQYF.

CDR3 amino acids: CASSQDGTGGRDFDEQFF. The CDR3 DNA is TGCGCCAGCAGCCAAGATGGGACAGGGGGCCGTGACTTCGATGAGCAGTTCTTC. This chain uses TRBV4-1 with TRBJ2-1, with 12 bases lining up with TRBD1. Per the germline V gene, CDR1 is MGHRA and CDR2 is YSYEKL. This CDR3 region has 18 residues. V lost 0 bases and J lost 8; bases outside the gene matches: 11.

This sequence joins TRBV3-1 (or the pseudogene TRBV3-2) and TRBJ2-6; D gene ambiguous. The CDR3 is 19 residues long. CDR1 and CDR2 from the germline V gene are LGHDT and YNNKEL (reference sequence). V was shortened by 0 bases and J by 0 bases, with 15 bases between the two germline ends. CDR3 DNA sequence: TGTGCCAGCAGCCAAGACCGGAGACTCTCGTTCTCTGGGGCCAACGTCCTGACTTTC. It encodes CASSQDRRLSFSGANVLTF.

V usage is TRBV14 and J usage is TRBJ1-2; D is possibly TRBD1 (5 bases). CDR3 size: 15 residues. V was shortened by 0 bases and J by 4 bases, with 12 bases between the two germline ends. The germline V gene has CDR1 SGHDN and CDR2 FVKESK. The CDR3 spells CASSQDIGTGYGYTF. For the CDR3, the DNA is TGTGCCAGCAGCCAAGACATCGGAACAGGCTATGGCTACACCTTC.

A single count supports this clone. The V call is TRBV19, the J call TRBJ1-4; 9 nucleotides align to TRBD1. The ends lost 5 bases at V and 10 bases at J; junction bases unmatched: 11. Per the germline V gene, CDR1 is LNHDA and CDR2 is SQIVND (reference sequence). The CDR3 is made up of 15 amino acids. The CDR3 DNA follows: TGTGCCAGTAGTCCAACGGCACGGGACAGGGCAAAACTGTTTTTT. Its protein product is CASSPTARDRAKLFF. Full variable domain (rest looked up from reference TRBV19 and TRBJ1-4): DGGITQSPKYLFRKEGQNVTLSCEQNLNHDAMYWYRQDPGQGLRLIYYSQIVNDFQKGDIAEGYSVSREKKESFPLTVTSAQKNPTAFYLCASSPTARDRAKLFFGSGTQLSVL.

The genes are TRBV14 and TRBJ1-1; D not resolved. V was clipped by 1 base and J by 10 bases, with 13 bases between them. Germline loops: CDR1 SGHDN, CDR2 FVKESK. This CDR3 region has 13 residues. CDR3 amino acids: CASSQGIRGTAFF. CDR3 DNA sequence: TGTGCCAGCAGCCAAGGTATCCGGGGTACAGCTTTCTTT.

J is TRBJ1-1 and V is TRBV30; TRBD1 aligns across 8 bases. Trimming took 4 bases from V and 11 from J; bases not matched to a gene: 6. This CDR3 region has 11 residues. Germline CDR1 and CDR2: GTSNPN and SVGIG (reference sequence). The CDR3 region is CAWTGGVVAFF. DNA of the CDR3: TGTGCCTGGACAGGGGGCGTCGTGGCTTTCTTT.

This chain uses TRBV11-3 with TRBJ2-3; TRBD2 agrees at 13 bases. Germline lookup yields CDR1 SGHNT and CDR2 YENEEA. The ends lost 4 bases at V and 7 bases at J; junction bases unmatched: 8. This CDR3 is built from 16 residues. CDR3 sequence (DNA): TGTGCCAGCAGCTCATGGACTAGCGGGAGACAATATACGCAGTATTTT. Its translation: CASSSWTSGRQYTQYF.

The rearrangement joins TRBV25-1 to TRBJ2-6; possible D gene TRBD1, 5 bases. Germline-derived CDR1 and CDR2 are MGHDK and SYGVNS. Trimming pared 6 bases from V and 1 base from J, leaving 13 bases between. The CDR3 extends over 16 amino acids. In nucleotides, the CDR3 is TGTGCCAGCAGGCATATAGACAGTTCTGGGGCCAACGTCCTGACTTTC. It translates to CASRHIDSSGANVLTF.

The rearrangement joins TRBV3-1 (or the pseudogene TRBV3-2) to TRBJ2-1; TRBD1 aligns across 7 bases. This CDR3 region has 15 residues. V lost 4 bases to trimming and J lost 3 bases; unmatched junction nucleotides: 6. The germline gives CDR1 LGHDT, CDR2 YNNKEL (reference sequence). As DNA, the CDR3 is TGTGCCAGCAGCCCGGGACAGAACTTCTACAATGAGCAGTTCTTC. Translation gives CASSPGQNFYNEQFF.

The V and J genes are TRBV5-1 and TRBJ2-3; D not certain. V lost 2 bases and J lost 2, with 12 bases in between. The CDR3 consists of 15 residues. CDR1 and CDR2 (germline): SGHRS, YFSETQ. The CDR3 coding sequence is TGCGCCAGCAGCTTCTCGACTGGGTACACAGATACGCAGTATTTT. This sequence encodes CASSFSTGYTDTQYF.

This clone occurred a few times. This chain joins TRBV5-1 and TRBJ1-1; the D is unclear. Trimming shortened V by 2 bases and J by 1 base, and 6 bases separated the two germline ends. This CDR3 has 13 amino acids. Germline lookup yields CDR1 SGHRS and CDR2 YFSETQ. This CDR3 reads CASSLNTNTEAFF. CDR3 bases: TGCGCCAGCAGCTTAAACACGAACACTGAAGCTTTCTTT.

The gene calls are TRBV2 and TRBJ2-7; 10 bases map to TRBD2. This CDR3 is built from 15 residues. The germline CDR1 and CDR2 sequences are SNHLY and FYNNEI. With 5 bases clipped from V and 3 bases from J, the junction kept 7 bases outside the gene matches. The CDR3 DNA reads as TGTGCCAGCAGTCCACGGACTAGCGGCGGCTACGAGCAGTACTTC. It translates to CASSPRTSGGYEQYF.

The chain carries TRBV19 and TRBJ2-3, with TRBD2 matching over 7 bases. Per the germline V gene, CDR1 is LNHDA and CDR2 is SQIVND (reference sequence). Trimming took 5 bases from V and 2 from J; bases not matched to a gene: 7. The CDR3 consists of 15 residues. The DNA for the CDR3 is TGTGCCAGTAGTTCAATAGCGGGCTTCACAGATACGCAGTATTTT. Its translation is CASSSIAGFTDTQYF.

The V call is TRBV7-2, the J call TRBJ2-7; tentative D call: TRBD1 (5 bases). V lost 2 bases to trimming and J lost 2 bases, with 10 bases between them. Germline CDR1 is SGHTA and CDR2 is FQGNSA. CDR3 size: 14 residues. CDR3 DNA sequence: TGTGCCAGCAGCTTAAGTGTGGGGCCCTACGAGCAGTACTTC. It yields the protein CASSLSVGPYEQYF.

The chain employs TRBV20-1 and TRBJ1-1, with 11 positions matching TRBD1. Per germline, CDR1 DFQATT and CDR2 SNEGSKA (reference sequence). This CDR3 comprises 14 residues. Trimming removed 3 bases from V and 5 bases from J; junction bases left unmatched: 5. CDR3 nucleotides: TGCAGTGCTAGTTCCGGGACAGGGGGAACTGAAGCTTTCTTT. Protein: CSASSGTGGTEAFF.

The chain joins TRBV5-6 to TRBJ2-5; maybe TRBD2 (6 bases). V was trimmed by 0 bases and J by 7 bases, leaving 25 bases between them. This CDR3 has 18 residues. From germline, CDR1 is SGHDT and CDR2 YYEEEE. In nucleotides, the CDR3 is TGTGCCAGCAGCTTGGGTCTAGCGATCTTTGAAACGAAGTCGACCCAGTACTTC. Amino acid sequence: CASSLGLAIFETKSTQYF.

The chain is built from TRBV9 and TRBJ2-7; 8 bases agree with TRBD1. With 0 bases clipped from V and 3 bases from J, the junction kept 2 bases outside the gene matches. The CDR3 extends over 14 amino acids. CDR1 is SGDLS and CDR2 is YYNGEE in the germline V gene. The CDR3 nucleotides read TGTGCCAGCAGCGTAGGACAGGGGCGCTACGAGCAGTACTTC. Protein product: CASSVGQGRYEQYF. The entire variable domain, with the rest obtained from reference TRBV9 and TRBJ2-7, is as follows: DSGVTQTPKHLITATGQRVTLRCSPRSGDLSVYWYQQSLDQGLQFLIQYYNGEERAKGNILERFSAQQFPDLHSELNLSSLELGDSALYFCASSVGQGRYEQYFGPGTRLTVT.

The rearrangement joins TRBV30 to TRBJ1-1, with 8 positions matching TRBD1. J gave up 5 bases and V 3 bases, and 5 bases lay outside the gene matches. Germline CDR1 is GTSNPN and CDR2 is SVGIG (reference sequence). This CDR3 has 13 amino acids. CDR3 bases: TGTGCCTGGAGGAACAGGGGGTCGACTGAAGCTTTCTTT. Translated, it gives CAWRNRGSTEAFF.

This rearrangement joins TRBV15 to TRBJ1-1; D is undetermined. CDR3 length: 14 residues. Trimming shortened V by 3 bases and J by 4 bases, and 12 bases separated the two germline ends. Looked up from germline, CDR1 is LNHNV and CDR2 is YYDKDF (reference sequence). The CDR3 protein is CATSSTRTGTEAFF. The CDR3 DNA follows: TGTGCCACCAGCAGTACAAGGACGGGCACTGAAGCTTTCTTT.